The text below deals with one T cell receptor beta chain. Its recognized antigen is unknown. No clone much larger than this one lies a single base away; base qualities are absent. Within the sample, other DNA sequences also encode this same CDR3. TCRbeta CDR3 regions were amplified from genomic DNA using the immunoSEQ Assay, a bias-controlled multiplex PCR. As for the authors' bioinformatics: The number of nucleated cells in each sample was estimated by amplification of reference gene primers within the assay. To quantify the absolute abundance of each unique TCRbeta CDR3 rearrangement, sequence reads were collapsed and filtered. Productive Simpson clonality was computed per sample as the square root of Simpson's diversity index over productive rearrangements. The clones in this table, taken by TCRdb from immuneACCESS, are in-frame only. Not every clone is retained; where verified, under half of the shortfall comes from an unresolved V gene, and the cause of the rest is unknown. V and J calls and clone size are given by that table; D and trimming were obtained from the DNA. The table for this sample lists 340,000 or so clones; approximately 86% of them were counted only once. The ten largest clones capture around 4% of the sample.

The germline V gene yields SGHRS for CDR1 and YFSETQ for CDR2. From the cysteine through the phenylalanine, the CDR3 covers 15 amino acids. The kept DNA is CDR3 alone, 45 bases in frame from the first base. At the junction V is shortened by 4 bases and J by 4 bases; bases outside the gene matches: 6. This sample was taken from a study of blood T cell repertoires in COVID-19 (TCRdb year 2020). At the level of the whole study: The collaborator samples originated in the United States, Italy and Spain and spanned the acute and convalescent phases of COVID-19. The material from the prospective study consisted of cDNA or gDNA derived from T cells, B-cell-depleted T cells, or PBMCs. Subjects who had been exposed to COVID-19, were actively infected with it, or had recovered from it provided the deeply sampled blood TCRbeta repertoires that made up the dataset. The repertoires were made available in a free public database intended to serve as a resource for research on the immune response to SARS-CoV-2. Samples came from the ongoing ImmuneRACE study (first 160 participants) plus 1,254 subjects from 6 global collaborators. The sample metadata nearly always contained a de-identified subject ID, COVID-19 status, age in years and sex. Where HLA class I and class II types were available, the types were taken from metadata supplied by the sample provider, not from assay-based typing. Paper-wide results and their limitations: How much clinical and demographic metadata was included differed by source and by participant, and the metadata was provided uncurated.

Participants in the prospective study were aged about 18 to 100 years, lived in 20 to 30 United States geographic areas, and enrolled through a virtual design. Cohort assignment in the prospective study relied on participant-reported clinical history from a screening survey and a study questionnaire. Mobile phlebotomists in the prospective study collected whole blood, serum and a nasopharyngeal or oropharyngeal swab from every participant. Over an approximately two-month period, participants in the prospective study had the option of providing additional blood draws and questionnaires. Blood samples from the prospective study were shipped frozen or at room temperature prior to DNA extraction.

Sequencing was carried out using PBMCs or T cells enriched from blood (not recorded which). The TCR comes from a woman aged 40 to 49 with acute COVID-19. The chain links TRBV5-1 with TRBJ2-1, with 9 middle bases fitting TRBD1. CDR3 reads: CASSPGQGSYNEQFF. The DNA sequence reads TGCGCCAGCAGCCCGGGACAGGGATCTTACAATGAGCAGTTCTTC. Here the CDR3 is joined to the reference TRBV5-1 and TRBJ2-1 genes, and the full variable domain is: KAGVTQTPRYLIKTRGQQVTLSCSPISGHRSVSWYQQTPGQGLQFLFEYFSETQRNKGNFPGRFSGRQFSNSRSEMNVSTLELGDSALYLCASSPGQGSYNEQFFGPGTRLTVL.